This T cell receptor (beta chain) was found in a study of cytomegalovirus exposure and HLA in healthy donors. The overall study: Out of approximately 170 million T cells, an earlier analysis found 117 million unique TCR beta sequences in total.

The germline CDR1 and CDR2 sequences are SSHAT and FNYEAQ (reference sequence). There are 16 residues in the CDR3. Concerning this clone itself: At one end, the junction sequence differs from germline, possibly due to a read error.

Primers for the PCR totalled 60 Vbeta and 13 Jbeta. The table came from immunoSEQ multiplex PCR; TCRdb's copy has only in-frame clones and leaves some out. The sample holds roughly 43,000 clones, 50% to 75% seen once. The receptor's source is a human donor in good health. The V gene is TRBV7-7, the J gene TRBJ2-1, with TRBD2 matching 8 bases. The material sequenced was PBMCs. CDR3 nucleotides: TGTGCTAGCAGCCTCGACCCCAGCGGGGGAGACAATGAGCAGTTCTTC. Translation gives CASSLDPSGGDNEQFF.